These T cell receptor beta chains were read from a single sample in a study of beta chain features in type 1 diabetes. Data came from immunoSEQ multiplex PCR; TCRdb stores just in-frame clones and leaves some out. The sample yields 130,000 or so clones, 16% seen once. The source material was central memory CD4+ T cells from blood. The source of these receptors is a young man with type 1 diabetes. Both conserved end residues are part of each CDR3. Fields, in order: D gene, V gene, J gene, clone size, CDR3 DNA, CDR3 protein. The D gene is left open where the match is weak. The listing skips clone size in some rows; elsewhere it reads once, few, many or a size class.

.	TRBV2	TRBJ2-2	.	TGTGCCAGCATGCAGAACACCGGGGAGCTGTTTTTT	CASMQNTGELFF
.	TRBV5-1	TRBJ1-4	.	TGCGCCAGCAGCTTGGTTGCAGGCGAGACTAATGAAAAACTGTTTTTT	CASSLVAGETNEKLFF
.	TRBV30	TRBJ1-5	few	TGTGCCTGGAGTAGGGATACCAATCAGCCCCAGCATTTT	CAWSRDTNQPQHF
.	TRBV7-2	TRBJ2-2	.	TGTGCCAGCAGCCCTGATTCCGGGGAGCTGTTTTTT	CASSPDSGELFF
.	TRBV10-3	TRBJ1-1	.	TGTGCCATCAGTGGGGGTATGAACACTGAAGCTTTCTTT	CAISGGMNTEAFF
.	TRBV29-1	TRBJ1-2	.	TGCAGCGCCGCCCTGACAGCCTATGGCTACACCTTC	CSAALTAYGYTF
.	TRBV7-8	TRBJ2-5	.	TGTGCCAGCAGCTTAGGAGGGCAGAGTATCCAAGAGACCCAGTACTTC	CASSLGGQSIQETQYF
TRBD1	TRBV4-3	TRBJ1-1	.	TGCGCCAGCAGCCAAAATATGGGACAGGGGGGAGCTTTCTTT	CASSQNMGQGGAFF
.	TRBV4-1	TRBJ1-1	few	TGCGCCAGCAGCTCCGGGACGGCGAACACTGAAGCTTTCTTT	CASSSGTANTEAFF
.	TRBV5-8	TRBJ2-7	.	TGTGCCAGCGCACGGGGGCCCTACGAGCAGTACTTC	CASARGPYEQYF
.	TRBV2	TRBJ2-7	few	TGTGCCTCGAGGGTGGGCGGCGAGCAGTACTTC	CASRVGGEQYF
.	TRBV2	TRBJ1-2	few	TGTGCCAGCAGGTACAGCTATGGCTACACCTTC	CASRYSYGYTF
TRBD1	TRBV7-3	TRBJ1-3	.	TGTGCCAGCAGCTACGGGACAGCCGGAAACACCATATATTTT	CASSYGTAGNTIYF
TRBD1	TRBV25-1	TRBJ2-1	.	TGTGCCAGCAGTGCGGGCCTGACAGGGGGTAATGAGCAGTTCTTC	CASSAGLTGGNEQFF
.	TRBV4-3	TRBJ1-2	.	TGCGCCAGCAGCCAAGATCATAGATACATACGCTATGGCTACACCTTC	CASSQDHRYIRYGYTF
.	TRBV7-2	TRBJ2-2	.	TGTGCCAGCAGCTTAGGTGATGTAACCGGGGAGCTGTTTTTT	CASSLGDVTGELFF
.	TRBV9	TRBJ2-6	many	TGTGCCAGCAGCGTCGACCCCTTGGGGGGCGCCAACGTCCTGACTTTC	CASSVDPLGGANVLTF
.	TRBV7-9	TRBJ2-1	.	TGTGCCAGCAGCCCCGAGGGGGGTGAGCAGTTCTTC	CASSPEGGEQFF
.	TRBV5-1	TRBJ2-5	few	TGCGCCAGCAGCTATAGGGAGACCCAGTACTTC	CASSYRETQYF
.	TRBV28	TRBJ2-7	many	TGTGCCAGCAGCAATCCCGCGTTTGCCCGGGTGGGTCACGAGCAGTACTTC	CASSNPAFARVGHEQYF
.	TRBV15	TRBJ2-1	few	TGTGCCACCAGCAGAGATCGTAGCCAGGCCAGCAATGAGCAGTTCTTC	CATSRDRSQASNEQFF
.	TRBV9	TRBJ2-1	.	TGTGCCAGCAGCCTTAGTGGGGGGGGGCAACAGGCCTACAATGAGCAGTTCTTC	CASSLSGGGQQAYNEQFF
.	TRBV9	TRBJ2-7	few	TGTGCCAGCAGCGTCCAAACCACTGGTGAGCAGTACTTC	CASSVQTTGEQYF
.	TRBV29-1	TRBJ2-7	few	TGCAGCGTTGAAGGCGCCAGCTACGAGCAGTACTTC	CSVEGASYEQYF
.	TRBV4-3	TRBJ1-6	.	TGCGCCAGCAGCCAAGAACCACAGGGAAGCTCCTATAATTCACCCCTCCACTTT	CASSQEPQGSSYNSPLHF
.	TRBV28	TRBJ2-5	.	TGTGCCAGCATCGGACGGCTCGGTGGGGAGACCCAGTACTTC	CASIGRLGGETQYF
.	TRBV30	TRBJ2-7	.	TGTGCCTGGAGTGGAAGACCGGTCGGGTACGAGCAGTACTTC	CAWSGRPVGYEQYF
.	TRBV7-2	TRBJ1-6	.	TGTGCCAGCAGCTCCGCAACTCGAGGGTTCCCGCACTTT	CASSSATRGFPHF
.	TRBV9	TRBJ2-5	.	TGTGCCAGCAGCGTAGTCGGCAATCTCCAAGAGACCCAGTACTTC	CASSVVGNLQETQYF
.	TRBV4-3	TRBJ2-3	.	TGCGCCAGCAGCCAATTAGGCTCAGATACGCAGTATTTT	CASSQLGSDTQYF
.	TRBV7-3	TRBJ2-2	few	TGTGCCAGCAGCCCAACGGGGACTGCGAACACCGGGGAGCTGTTTTTT	CASSPTGTANTGELFF
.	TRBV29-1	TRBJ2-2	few	TGCAGCGTCCAACAGGTCACCGGGGAGCTGTTTTTT	CSVQQVTGELFF
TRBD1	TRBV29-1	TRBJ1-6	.	TGCAGCGTCGGGACAGCAACTCGCTCCTATAATTCACCCCTCCACTTT	CSVGTATRSYNSPLHF
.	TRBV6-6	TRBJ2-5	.	TGTGCCAGCAGGGCAGACAATGCAGAGACCCAGTACTTC	CASRADNAETQYF
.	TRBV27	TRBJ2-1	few	TGTGCCAGCATAGGACTCGTGCCATCCTTATCCTACAATGAGCAGTTCTTC	CASIGLVPSLSYNEQFF
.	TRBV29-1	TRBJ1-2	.	TGCAGCGTTGAGCGTCCAGGACAGACCTATGGCTACACCTTC	CSVERPGQTYGYTF
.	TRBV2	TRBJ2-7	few	TGTGCCAGCAGCGGCACGGTTTGGGGCTCCGAGCAGTACTTC	CASSGTVWGSEQYF
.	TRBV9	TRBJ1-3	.	TGTGCCAGCAGCGTAGGCGACAGCTCTGGAAACACCATATATTTT	CASSVGDSSGNTIYF
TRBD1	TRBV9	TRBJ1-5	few	TGTGCCAGCAGCGCACAGGGGAGGCAGCCCCAGCATTTT	CASSAQGRQPQHF
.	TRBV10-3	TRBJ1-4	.	TGTGCCATCAGTGTGGGTAATGAAAAACTGTTTTTT	CAISVGNEKLFF
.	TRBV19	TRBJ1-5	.	TGTGCCAGTAGTGTCGCAGTCAATCAGCCCCAGCATTTT	CASSVAVNQPQHF
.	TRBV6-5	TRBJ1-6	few	TGTGCCAGCAGTTACTCGAACGACGGAAATTCACCCCTCCACTTT	CASSYSNDGNSPLHF
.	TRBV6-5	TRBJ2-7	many	TGTGCCAGCAGTTACTCGAACAAGGCCTACTTC	CASSYSNKAYF
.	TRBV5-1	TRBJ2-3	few	TGCGCCAGCAGCTTGACGGGGCTGCGGCAAGATACGCAGTATTTT	CASSLTGLRQDTQYF
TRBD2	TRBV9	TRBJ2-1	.	TGTGCCAGCAGCGCGATCGTTTCTAGCGGGGAGCAGTTCTTC	CASSAIVSSGEQFF
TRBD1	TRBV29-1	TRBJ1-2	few	TGCAGCGTCCTGGGACAGGTTGTGGGCTACACCTTC	CSVLGQVVGYTF
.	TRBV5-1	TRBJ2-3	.	TGCGCCAGCAGCTTGGGTCTGGGGGCCGAGGATACGCAGTATTTT	CASSLGLGAEDTQYF
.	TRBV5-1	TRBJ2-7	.	TGCGCCAGCAGCTTGGCCAATAAGGGGTTGACCTACGAGCAGTACTTC	CASSLANKGLTYEQYF
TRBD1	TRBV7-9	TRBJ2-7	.	TGTGCCAGCAGCCCAATCGCCGGGACAGGAATACGCGAGCAGTACTTC	CASSPIAGTGIREQYF
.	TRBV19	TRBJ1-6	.	TGTGCCAGTAGTACAAAGTTGAATTCACCCCTCCACTTT	CASSTKLNSPLHF
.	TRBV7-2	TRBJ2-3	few	TGTGCCAGCAGCTTAGAGTATACGCAGTATTTT	CASSLEYTQYF
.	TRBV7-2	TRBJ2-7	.	TGTGCCAGCAGCTTAGATAATGATGGCGAGCAGTACTTC	CASSLDNDGEQYF
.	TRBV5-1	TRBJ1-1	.	TGCGCCAGCAGCTCTACAGGGATGACCTCTGAAGCTTTCTTT	CASSSTGMTSEAFF
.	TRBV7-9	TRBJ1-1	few	TGTGCCAGCAGCTTAGGGACCCTTGGTGAAGCTTTCTTT	CASSLGTLGEAFF
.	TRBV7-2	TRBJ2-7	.	TGTGCCAGCAGCTTAGCCGGCGGATCCGAGCAGTACTTC	CASSLAGGSEQYF
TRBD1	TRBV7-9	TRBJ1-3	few	TGTGCCAGCAGCTCGGGACAGGCGTCGCTCTCTGGAAACACCATATATTTT	CASSSGQASLSGNTIYF
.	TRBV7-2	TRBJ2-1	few	TGTGCCAGCAGCTTAGGCTACAATGAGCAGTTCTTC	CASSLGYNEQFF
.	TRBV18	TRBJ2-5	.	TGTGCCAGCTCCGGTGGGGAGACCCAGTACTTC	CASSGGETQYF
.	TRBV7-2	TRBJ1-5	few	TGTGCCAGCAGCCCCGTTAGCCAGGGTAGGGGCAATCAGCCCCAGCATTTT	CASSPVSQGRGNQPQHF
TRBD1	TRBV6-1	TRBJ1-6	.	TGTGCCAGCAGTCAAGGAAGGACAGGGACTCGTAATTCACCCCTCCACTTT	CASSQGRTGTRNSPLHF